A few counts support the clone carrying this T cell receptor (beta chain). The source of the sample is a study of T cells after yellow fever vaccination. Synthesis of TCR cDNA relied on 5'RACE template switching, which attached a universal primer site and UMIs. TCRdb re-analysed the 5' RACE reads in MiXCR, keeping a single row per CDR3 protein. Of about 340,000 distinct CDR3 sequences in the sample, more than 8.5% were seen once. The CDR3 is made up of 14 amino acids. V was pared by 6 bases and J by 6 bases, with 8 bases of the junction left unmatched. The chain uses TRBV12-3 or TRBV12-4 and TRBJ2-1, with 7 nucleotides matching TRBD1. The source material was PBMCs, sampled on the day of the first yellow fever vaccination. The origin of this receptor is a man between 18 and 29 years old who received the YFV17D yellow fever vaccine. This CDR3 reads CASSLMTGTNEQFF. The CDR3 nucleotides are TGTGCCAGCAGCTTGATGACAGGGACCAATGAGCAGTTCTTC.